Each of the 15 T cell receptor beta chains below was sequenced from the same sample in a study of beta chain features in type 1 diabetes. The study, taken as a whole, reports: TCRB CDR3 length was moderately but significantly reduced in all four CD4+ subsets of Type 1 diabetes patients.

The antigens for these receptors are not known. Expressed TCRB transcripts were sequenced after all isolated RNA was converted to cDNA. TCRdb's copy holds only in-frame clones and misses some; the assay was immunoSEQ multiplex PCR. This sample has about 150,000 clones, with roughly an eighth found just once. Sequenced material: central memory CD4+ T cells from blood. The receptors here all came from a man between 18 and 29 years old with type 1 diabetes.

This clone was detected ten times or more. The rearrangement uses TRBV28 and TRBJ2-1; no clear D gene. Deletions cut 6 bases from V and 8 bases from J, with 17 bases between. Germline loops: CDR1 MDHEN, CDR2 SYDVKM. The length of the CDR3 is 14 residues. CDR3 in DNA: TGTGCCAGCAGAAGTCACGGTGGATCCGATGAGCAGTTCTTC. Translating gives CASRSHGGSDEQFF.

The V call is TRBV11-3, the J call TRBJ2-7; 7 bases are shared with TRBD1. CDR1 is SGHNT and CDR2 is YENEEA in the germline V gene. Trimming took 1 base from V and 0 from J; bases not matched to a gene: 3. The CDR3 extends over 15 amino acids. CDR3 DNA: TGTGCCAGCAGCTTAGGCCGGGACAGCTCCTACGAGCAGTACTTC. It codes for CASSLGRDSSYEQYF. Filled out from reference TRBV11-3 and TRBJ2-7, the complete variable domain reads EAGVVQSPRYKIIEKKQPVAFWCNPISGHNTLYWYLQNLGQGPELLIRYENEEAVDDSQLPKDRFSAERLKGVDSTLKIQPAELGDSAVYLCASSLGRDSSYEQYFGPGTRLTVT.

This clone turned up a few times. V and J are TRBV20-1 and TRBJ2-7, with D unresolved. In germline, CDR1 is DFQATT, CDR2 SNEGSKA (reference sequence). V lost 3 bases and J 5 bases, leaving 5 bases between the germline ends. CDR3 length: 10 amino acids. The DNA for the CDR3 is TGCAGTGCTAGTCGCGACGAGCAGTACTTC. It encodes CSASRDEQYF.

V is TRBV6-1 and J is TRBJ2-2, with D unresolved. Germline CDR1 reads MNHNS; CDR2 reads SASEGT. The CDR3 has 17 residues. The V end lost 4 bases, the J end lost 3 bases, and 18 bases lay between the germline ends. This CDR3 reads CASSAKTSSLDTGELFF. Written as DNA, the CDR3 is TGTGCCAGCAGTGCGAAGACGAGCTCCTTGGACACCGGGGAGCTGTTTTTT.

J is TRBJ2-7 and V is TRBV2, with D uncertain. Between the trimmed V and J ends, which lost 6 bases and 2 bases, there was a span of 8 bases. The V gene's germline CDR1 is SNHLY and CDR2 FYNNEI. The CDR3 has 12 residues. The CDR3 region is CASSATAYEQYF. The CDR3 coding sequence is TGTGCCAGCAGCGCGACGGCCTACGAGCAGTACTTC.

The CDR3 DNA reads as TGTGCCAGCAGCTTAGGACAAGGGGATTATCAGCCCCAGCATTTT. It yields the protein CASSLGQGDYQPQHF. The chain recombines TRBV7-9 with TRBJ1-5; D may be TRBD1 (5 bases). Trimming cost V 1 base and J 5 bases, with 12 bases left between them. This CDR3 has 15 residues. The V gene's germline CDR1 is SEHNR and CDR2 FQNEAQ (reference sequence).

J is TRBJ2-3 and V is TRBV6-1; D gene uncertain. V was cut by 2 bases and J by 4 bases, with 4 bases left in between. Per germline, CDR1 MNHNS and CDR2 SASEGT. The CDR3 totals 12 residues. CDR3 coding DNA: TGTGCCAGCAGTGAATACCCAGATACGCAGTATTTT. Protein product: CASSEYPDTQYF.

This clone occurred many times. The CDR3 loop is CASSLEAASTDTQYF. CDR3 DNA sequence: TGTGCCAGCAGCTTAGAAGCCGCCAGCACAGATACGCAGTATTTT. The rearrangement joins TRBV7-6 to TRBJ2-3, with D uncertain. The CDR3 has 15 amino acids. Trimming took 1 base from V and 0 from J, leaving 8 bases between them. Germline V gene data show CDR1 as SGHVS and CDR2 as FNYEAQ.

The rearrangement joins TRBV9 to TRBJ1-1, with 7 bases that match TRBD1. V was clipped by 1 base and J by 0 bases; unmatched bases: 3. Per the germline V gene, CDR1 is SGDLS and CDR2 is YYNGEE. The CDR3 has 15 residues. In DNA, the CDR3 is TGTGCCAGCAGCGTACCGGACAGGATGAACACTGAAGCTTTCTTT. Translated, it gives CASSVPDRMNTEAFF.

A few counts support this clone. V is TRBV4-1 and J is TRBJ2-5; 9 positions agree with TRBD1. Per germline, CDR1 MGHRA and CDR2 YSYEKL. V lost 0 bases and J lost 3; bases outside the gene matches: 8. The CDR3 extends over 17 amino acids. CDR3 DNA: TGCGCCAGCAGCCAAGATTCCGGGACAGGGAAGGAAGAGACCCAGTACTTC. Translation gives CASSQDSGTGKEETQYF.

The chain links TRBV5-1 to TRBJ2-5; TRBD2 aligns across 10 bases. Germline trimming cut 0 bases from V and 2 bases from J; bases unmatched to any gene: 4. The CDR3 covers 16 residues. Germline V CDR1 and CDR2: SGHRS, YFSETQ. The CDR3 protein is CASSLGSGGIQETQYF. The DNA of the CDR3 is TGCGCCAGCAGCTTGGGTAGCGGGGGGATTCAAGAGACCCAGTACTTC.

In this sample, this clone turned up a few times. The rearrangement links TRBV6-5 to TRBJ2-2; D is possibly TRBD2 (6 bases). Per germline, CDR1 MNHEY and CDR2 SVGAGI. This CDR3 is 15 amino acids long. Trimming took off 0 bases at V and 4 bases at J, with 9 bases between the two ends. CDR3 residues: CASSYSGGATGELFF. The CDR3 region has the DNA TGTGCCAGCAGTTACTCGGGAGGAGCCACCGGGGAGCTGTTTTTT.

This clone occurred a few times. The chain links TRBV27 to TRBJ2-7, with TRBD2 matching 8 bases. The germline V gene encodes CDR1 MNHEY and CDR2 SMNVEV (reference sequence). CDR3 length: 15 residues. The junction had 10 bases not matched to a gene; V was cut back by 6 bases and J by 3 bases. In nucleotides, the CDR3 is TGTGCCAGCAGCGATTCCTTAGCGGGGAGCTACGAGCAGTACTTC. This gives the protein CASSDSLAGSYEQYF.

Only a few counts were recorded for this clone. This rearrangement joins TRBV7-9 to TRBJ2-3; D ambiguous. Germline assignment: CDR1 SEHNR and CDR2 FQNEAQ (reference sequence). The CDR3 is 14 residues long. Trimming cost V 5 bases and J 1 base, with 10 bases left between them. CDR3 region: CASSPSRGTDTQYF. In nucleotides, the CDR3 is TGTGCCAGCAGCCCATCGAGAGGCACAGATACGCAGTATTTT.

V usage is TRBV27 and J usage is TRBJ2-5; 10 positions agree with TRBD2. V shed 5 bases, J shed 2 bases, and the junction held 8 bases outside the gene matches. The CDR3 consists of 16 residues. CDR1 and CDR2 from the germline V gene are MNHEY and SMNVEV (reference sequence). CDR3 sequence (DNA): TGTGCCAGCAGTCCCACCCTAGCGGGGGCGCAAGAGACCCAGTACTTC. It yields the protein CASSPTLAGAQETQYF.